These T cell receptor beta chains were read from a single sample in a study of control samples from healthy donors and cancer patients. The method was immunoSEQ multiplex PCR; TCRdb's version includes in-frame clones alone and lacks a portion of them. The sample holds approximately 170,000 clones, 90% to 95% seen once. The material sequenced was blood. The origin of the receptors is a woman aged 30 to 39 in good health. Each CDR3 is given with its conserved first and last residue. The D gene is left open where the match is weak.

J gene | D gene | V gene | CDR3 DNA | CDR3 protein
TRBJ2-1 | TRBD2 | TRBV12-3/TRBV12-4 | TGTGCCAGCGGAGCGGGAGGGCCTCGTAGGTTCTTC | CASGAGGPRRFF
TRBJ2-1 | TRBD2 | TRBV7-9 | TGTGCCAGCAGAAACTTTAGCGGGAGGGCCCATGAGCAGTTCTTC | CASRNFSGRAHEQFF
TRBJ2-1 | TRBD2 | TRBV10-3 | TGTGCCATCAGGCATACTAGCGGTAGTGAGCAGTTCTTC | CAIRHTSGSEQFF
TRBJ2-1 | TRBD2 | TRBV15 | TGTGCCACCAGCAGAACCCTAGCGGGGGGGGACAATGAGCAGTTCTTC | CATSRTLAGGDNEQFF
TRBJ2-7 | TRBD2 | TRBV10-2 | TGCGCCAGCAGGCCCTCTGGGTGGCTAGCGGGAGCGCCTGGGGACGAGCAGTACTTC | CASRPSGWLAGAPGDEQYF
TRBJ1-1 | NA | TRBV29-1 | TGCAGCGTTGAAGATACAGGGATGGACACTGAAGCTTTCTTT | CSVEDTGMDTEAFF
TRBJ1-4 | NA | TRBV28 | TGTGCCAGCGGGGACTCTAATGAAAAACTGTTTTTT | CASGDSNEKLFF
TRBJ2-3 | TRBD1 | TRBV2 | TGTGCCAGCAGTGACCGACAGGGGGCATTCACAGATACGCAGTATTTT | CASSDRQGAFTDTQYF
TRBJ2-3 | TRBD2 | TRBV7-9 | TGTGCCAGCAGCCCCCCTAGCGGGATAAGGACAGATACGCAGTATTTT | CASSPPSGIRTDTQYF
TRBJ2-1 | TRBD1 | TRBV2 | TGTGCCAGCAGTCTACAGGGGCCCTACAATGAGCAGTTCTTC | CASSLQGPYNEQFF
TRBJ1-2 | TRBD1 | TRBV28 | TGTGCCAGCAAACCTGGGACAGTCGAGAACTATGGCTACACCTTC | CASKPGTVENYGYTF